This T cell receptor (beta chain) originates from a study of cytomegalovirus exposure and HLA in healthy donors. CDR3 length: 17 amino acids. With 4 bases clipped from V and 0 bases from J, the junction kept 6 bases outside the gene matches. Germline CDR1 is SGHDN and CDR2 is FVKESK. General study findings and limits: An analysis was carried out at a later point. It showed that HLA-associated TCR beta chains were more clonally expanded than equally common non-associated chains. V- and J-gene trimming in TCR beta was tied to a missense DCLRE1C variant by an analysis performed later. Highest at DRB1 and lowest at HLA-C, TCR association rates differed among HLA loci in a later analysis. The authors later found most CMV-associated TCR beta chains appeared HLA-restricted.

This clone was observed a single time. Its antigen is not known. PCR used 60 Vbeta primers and 13 Jbeta primers. The table came from immunoSEQ multiplex PCR; TCRdb's copy has only in-frame clones and leaves some out. The profile covers roughly 250,000 clones, with about 80% appearing a single time and about 0.3% taken by the ten largest. J is TRBJ1-6 and V is TRBV14; 7 nucleotides line up with TRBD1. The source material was PBMCs. This clonotype originated in a girl under 10 years old in good health and CMV-seronegative. CDR3 nucleotides: TGTGCCAGCAGCCCAAGGGGGCAGGGCTCCTATAATTCACCCCTCCACTTT. This translates into CASSPRGQGSYNSPLHF.